These 5 T cell receptor beta chains came from one sample sequenced in a study of blood T cell repertoires in COVID-19. Assay used: immunoSEQ multiplex PCR; TCRdb lists only in-frame clones, some missing. The sample yields 200,000 to 250,000 clones, nearly 85% seen once. The sequencing sample was made of peripheral blood. The source is a woman aged 25-40 years with COVID-19, enrolled during active disease.

The CDR3 is CASTSPSIGQDEQYF. As DNA, the CDR3 is TGTGCCAGCACAAGCCCCTCAATAGGACAGGACGAGCAGTACTTC. This chain links TRBV21-1 with TRBJ2-7; no check of the table's D call, TRBD1, against the DNA was made. TRBV21-1 is an annotated pseudogene. The CDR3 is 15 residues long.

The chain is built from TRBV6-2 or TRBV6-3 and TRBJ2-1; TRBD1 agrees at 7 bases. V lost 5 bases and J lost 12; bases outside the gene matches: 4. Germline loops: CDR1 MNHEY, CDR2 SVGEGT. CDR3 length: 11 amino acids. CDR3 region: CASSASGGQFF. The CDR3 nucleotides read TGTGCCAGCAGTGCTTCAGGGGGGCAGTTCTTC.

This chain connects TRBV7-9 to TRBJ2-7, with D hard to call. The V gene's germline CDR1 is SEHNR and CDR2 FQNEAQ (reference sequence). This CDR3 is 12 amino acids long. The V end was cut by 5 bases, the J end by 5 bases, with 10 bases between. CDR3 residues: CASSPPSNEQYF. The CDR3 DNA reads as TGTGCCAGCAGCCCCCCCTCTAACGAGCAGTACTTC.

The chain recombines TRBV9 with TRBJ1-2; 9 bases agree with TRBD1. The CDR3 loop spans 15 amino acids. CDR1 and CDR2 (germline): SGDLS, YYNGEE. V was clipped by 3 bases and J by 5 bases; unmatched bases: 8. The CDR3, as DNA: TGTGCCAGCAGCGAAGGAGGGACAGGGCGGTATGGCTACACCTTC. The encoded protein is CASSEGGTGRYGYTF.

This clone was seen more than once but under ten times. The chain is built from TRBV4-2 and TRBJ2-7; TRBD2 might be the D (6 bases). Germline V gives CDR1 LGHNA, CDR2 YNFKEQ. The CDR3 has 14 residues. V was trimmed by 1 base and J by 5 bases, leaving 12 bases between them. The CDR3 DNA follows: TGTGCCAGCAGCCAAGTGGCGGGACGGGACGAGCAGTACTTC. This encodes CASSQVAGRDEQYF.